This T cell receptor (beta chain) was captured by sequencing in a study of siplizumab effects on memory and regulatory T cells. Study findings and constraints: Sequences below about 10^-5 frequency were poorly captured. As a result, only a minor fraction of alloreactive clones mapped to unstimulated subsets.

Regarding this clone: Its antigen is not known.

The ends were cut back, 9 bases at V and 0 bases at J, with 9 bases in the middle. Per the germline V gene, CDR1 is SGHTA and CDR2 is FQGTGA. The CDR3 covers 13 residues. Assays captured 85,000 to 100,000 TCR templates per sample. The data were produced by immunoSEQ multiplex PCR, yet TCRdb's version contains in-frame clones alone and is incomplete. This table has roughly 100,000 clones, about 92% appearing once. The chain combines TRBV7-3 with TRBJ2-1; D gene unclear. Sequenced material: CD4+ T cells sorted from blood. The TCR sequence derives from a human donor in good health. The CDR3 loop is CASSRGSYNEQFF. As DNA, the CDR3 is TGTGCCAGTTCCCGAGGCTCCTACAATGAGCAGTTCTTC. The variable domain in full, with the rest retrieved from reference TRBV7-3 and TRBJ2-1, is GAGVSQTPSNKVTEKGKYVELRCDPISGHTALYWYRQSLGQGPEFLIYFQGTGAADDSGLPNDRFFAVRPEGSVSTLKIQRTERGDSAVYLCASSRGSYNEQFFGPGTRLTVL.